These 8 T cell receptor beta chains share one sample of origin, sequenced in a study of shared clonotypes between healthy human individuals. The table came from immunoSEQ multiplex PCR; TCRdb's copy has only in-frame clones and leaves some out. The data contain approximately 2.1 million clones, more than 80% of them seen just once; the ten biggest clones take up roughly 0.36%. The sequenced material came from naive CD4+ T cells from PBMCs. The subset: CD45RA+ positively selected. Every receptor here comes from a man between 18 and 35 years old in good health. Some clones in this sample may be carry-over from other donors' samples.

V is TRBV5-6 and J is TRBJ1-1; no firm D call. The CDR3 has 10 amino acids. Germline lookup yields CDR1 SGHDT and CDR2 YYEEEE. Trimming removed 2 bases from V and 10 bases from J, with 6 bases in between. In DNA form, the CDR3 reads TGTGCCAGCAGCTTTTCGTCAGCTTTCTTT. Translated, it gives CASSFSSAFF.

J is TRBJ1-1 and V is TRBV19; a weak D match, TRBD1 (5 bases). V dropped 6 bases and J dropped 6 bases, with 14 bases sitting between them. In germline, CDR1 is LNHDA, CDR2 SQIVND (reference sequence). CDR3 length: 13 residues. CDR3 nucleotide sequence: TGTGCCAGTAGAGCGCAGGGAGCCCCTGAAGCTTTCTTT. Amino acids: CASRAQGAPEAFF. The variable domain in full, with the rest retrieved from reference TRBV19 and TRBJ1-1, is DGGITQSPKYLFRKEGQNVTLSCEQNLNHDAMYWYRQDPGQGLRLIYYSQIVNDFQKGDIAEGYSVSREKKESFPLTVTSAQKNPTAFYLCASRAQGAPEAFFGQGTRLTVV.

V usage is TRBV5-1 and J usage is TRBJ2-5; the D is unclear. V was pared by 2 bases and J by 3 bases, with 11 bases between. CDR1 and CDR2 from the germline V gene are SGHRS and YFSETQ. The CDR3 has 14 residues. CDR3: CASSFGPREETQYF. CDR3 nucleotide sequence: TGCGCCAGCAGCTTCGGGCCAAGGGAAGAGACCCAGTACTTC.

J is TRBJ2-4 and V is TRBV29-1, with D unclear. Germline V gene data show CDR1 as SQVTM and CDR2 as ANQGSEA. The CDR3 loop spans 15 amino acids. V lost 0 bases, J lost 0 bases, and 9 bases lay in between. The CDR3 is CSVEEQILAKNIQYF. As DNA, the CDR3 is TGCAGCGTTGAAGAGCAGATACTAGCCAAAAACATTCAGTACTTC.

The V gene is TRBV6-5, the J gene TRBJ1-1, with 7 bases that match TRBD1. Germline assignment: CDR1 MNHEY and CDR2 SVGAGI. With V trimmed by 5 bases and J by 5 bases, 5 bases remained unmatched. The CDR3 is 13 amino acids. The CDR3 nucleotides read TGTGCCAGCAGTCCAGACAGGGAAACTGAAGCTTTCTTT. Residues: CASSPDRETEAFF.

This rearrangement joins TRBV6-1 to TRBJ1-4; 8 bases agree with TRBD1. Germline CDR1 MNHNS, CDR2 SASEGT. V lost 6 bases to trimming and J lost 7 bases; unmatched junction nucleotides: 10. The CDR3 has 15 residues. CDR3: CASSDWTGRGEKLFF. CDR3 bases: TGTGCCAGCAGCGACTGGACAGGGAGAGGTGAAAAACTGTTTTTT.

The chain uses TRBV30 and TRBJ2-2, with D unresolved. This CDR3 has 12 residues. Looked up from germline, CDR1 is GTSNPN and CDR2 is SVGIG (reference sequence). Trimming shortened V by 0 bases and J by 3 bases, and 2 bases separated the two germline ends. CDR3 sequence reads: CAWSVHTGELFF. The CDR3 DNA reads TGTGCCTGGAGTGTACACACCGGGGAGCTGTTTTTT.

The chain has TRBV7-8 and TRBJ2-2; no firm D call. Germline lookup yields CDR1 SGHVS and CDR2 FQNEAQ. V was cut by 5 bases and J by 3 bases, with 16 bases left in between. The CDR3 length is 16 residues. CDR3 region: CASSPQAPLDTGELFF. The CDR3 DNA is TGTGCCAGCAGCCCCCAGGCACCCTTAGACACCGGGGAGCTGTTTTTT.